The subject of this entry is one TCR beta chain. TCRdb re-analysed the 5' RACE reads in MiXCR, keeping a single row per CDR3 protein. The sample includes some 340,000 distinct CDR3 sequences, around 10% of them seen just once. These data originate in a study of T cells after yellow fever vaccination. The J segment lost 6 bases and the V segment lost 0 bases, leaving 1 base of the junction unmatched. Germline V gene data show CDR1 as MNHEY and CDR2 as SVGEGT. CDR3 length: 14 amino acids. Sequencing used CD4+ T cells sorted from PBMCs, obtained 45 days after the yellow fever booster vaccination. This TCR was recovered from a man younger than 35 who received the YFV17D yellow fever vaccine. This chain joins TRBV6-2 or TRBV6-3 and TRBJ1-4, with 7 bases lining up with TRBD1. CDR3 sequence: CASSYSGQDEKLFF. DNA of the CDR3: TGTGCCAGCAGTTACTCAGGACAGGATGAAAAACTGTTTTTT.